This T cell receptor beta chain was recorded in a study of CD8 T cells in Susac syndrome. The CDR3 spans 14 residues. Germline assignment: CDR1 MNHEY and CDR2 SVGEGT. V was clipped by 9 bases and J by 7 bases, with 22 bases between them. Negative magnetic isolation gave CD8+ and CD4+ cells; FACS enriched CD8+ TEMRA. RNA in amounts of roughly 0.5 to 1 ug was reverse transcribed with random hexamers. TCRdb analysed the immunoSEQ multiplex PCR reads with MiXCR anew, one entry per CDR3 protein. The sample holds about 300,000 distinct CDR3 sequences; approximately 89% are singletons and the top ten take 0.18%.

The sample taken for sequencing was CD8+ T cells from PBMCs. The origin of this receptor is a human donor with multiple sclerosis. This chain joins TRBV6-2 or TRBV6-3 and TRBJ2-7; maybe TRBD2 (6 bases). CDR3 DNA sequence: TGTGCCAGGATGCCCTGGCGGGAAGAAAGAGAGCAGTACTTC. Its protein is CARMPWREEREQYF.